This TCR beta chain originates from a study of blood T cell repertoires in COVID-19. At the level of the study: Donors in the United States, Italy and Spain gave samples during acute or convalescent COVID-19. Sources were T cells, B-cell-depleted T cells, or PBMCs; the material itself was cDNA or gDNA.

V dropped 5 bases and J dropped 3; count of bases not matched to a gene: 3. There are 14 residues in the CDR3. The germline V gene has CDR1 SGHTA and CDR2 FQGNSA. Authors' processing steps: Amplification with reference gene primers provided the estimates of nucleated cell counts. The repertoire was sequenced with immunoSEQ multiplex PCR; TCRdb's copy has only in-frame clones and lacks some. For V, J and clone size, that table is used; D and trimming come from the DNA. The table records 100,000 to 120,000 clones, around 76% of them present only once. The sequencing input was peripheral blood. The chain joins TRBV7-2 to TRBJ2-7; 11 bases agree with TRBD1. This TCR derives from a woman of 80 years or more with acute or convalescent COVID-19. In DNA form, the CDR3 reads TGTGCCAGCAGCGCGGGGACAGGGGGCTACGAGCAGTACTTC. Translated: CASSAGTGGYEQYF. Together with reference TRBV7-2 and TRBJ2-7, the CDR3 gives the full variable domain: GAGVSQSPSNKVTEKGKDVELRCDPISGHTALYWYRQSLGQGLEFLIYFQGNSAPDKSGLPSDRFSAERTGGSVSTLTIQRTQQEDSAVYLCASSAGTGGYEQYFGPGTRLTVT.